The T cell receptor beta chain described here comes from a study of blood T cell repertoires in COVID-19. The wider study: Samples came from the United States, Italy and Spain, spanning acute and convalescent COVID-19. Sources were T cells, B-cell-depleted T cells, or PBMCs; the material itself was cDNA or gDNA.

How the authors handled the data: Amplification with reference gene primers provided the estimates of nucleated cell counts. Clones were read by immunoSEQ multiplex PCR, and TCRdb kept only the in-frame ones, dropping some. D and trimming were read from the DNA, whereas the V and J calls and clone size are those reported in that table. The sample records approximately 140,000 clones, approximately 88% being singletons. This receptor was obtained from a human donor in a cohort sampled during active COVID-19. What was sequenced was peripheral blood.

The CDR3 nucleotides read TGTGCCAGCAGTGGACAGGGGTATTCACCCCTCCACTTT. Residues: CASSGQGYSPLHF. This chain links TRBV12-3 or TRBV12-4 with TRBJ1-6; 9 nucleotides align to TRBD1. The CDR3 length is 13 residues. J was trimmed by 8 bases and V by 5 bases; bases with no gene match: 1.